This TCR beta chain was retrieved from a study of shared clonotypes between healthy human individuals. CD45RO-negative cells were positively selected for CCR7, leaving out terminally differentiated effector memory CD45RA+ cells. The CDR3 totals 16 residues. Germline trimming cut 0 bases from V and 4 bases from J; bases unmatched to any gene: 4. Germline V gene data show CDR1 as SGDLS and CDR2 as YYNGEE. Profiling relied on immunoSEQ multiplex PCR, and the TCRdb table lists in-frame clones only, not all of them. The repertoire includes around 600,000 clones, about 98% of them detected once, and less than 0.35% sits in the top ten.

V usage is TRBV9 and J usage is TRBJ2-1; TRBD2 matches 10 bases. Sequenced sample: naive CD8+ T cells sorted from blood. The clonotype was recovered from a man in his thirties or forties in good health. CDR3 sequence: CASSVDRTSGYNEQFF. In DNA, the CDR3 is TGTGCCAGCAGCGTAGATCGGACTAGCGGATACAATGAGCAGTTCTTC.